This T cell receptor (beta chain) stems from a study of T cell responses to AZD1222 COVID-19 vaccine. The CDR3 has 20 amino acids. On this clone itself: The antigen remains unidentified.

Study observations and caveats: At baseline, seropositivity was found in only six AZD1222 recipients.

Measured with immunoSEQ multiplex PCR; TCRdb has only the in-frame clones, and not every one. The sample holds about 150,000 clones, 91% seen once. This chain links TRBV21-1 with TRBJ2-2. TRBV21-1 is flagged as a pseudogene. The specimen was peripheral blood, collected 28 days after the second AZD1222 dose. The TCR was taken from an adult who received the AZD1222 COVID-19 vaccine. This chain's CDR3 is CASSKGIMDPPNINTGELFF. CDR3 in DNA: TGTGCCAGCAGCAAAGGGATCATGGACCCGCCTAACATAAACACCGGGGAGCTGTTTTTT.